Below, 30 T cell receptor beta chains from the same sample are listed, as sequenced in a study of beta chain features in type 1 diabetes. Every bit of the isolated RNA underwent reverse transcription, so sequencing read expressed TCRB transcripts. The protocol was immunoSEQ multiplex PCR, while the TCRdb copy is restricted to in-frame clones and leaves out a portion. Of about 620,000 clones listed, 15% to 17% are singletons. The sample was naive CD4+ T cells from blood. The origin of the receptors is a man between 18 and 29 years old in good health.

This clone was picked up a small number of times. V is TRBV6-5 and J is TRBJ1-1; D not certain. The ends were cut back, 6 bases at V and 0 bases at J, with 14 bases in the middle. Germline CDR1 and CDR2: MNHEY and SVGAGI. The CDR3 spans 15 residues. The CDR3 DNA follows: TGTGCCAGCAGCCCCGGGAGATGGCTGAACACTGAAGCTTTCTTT. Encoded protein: CASSPGRWLNTEAFF.

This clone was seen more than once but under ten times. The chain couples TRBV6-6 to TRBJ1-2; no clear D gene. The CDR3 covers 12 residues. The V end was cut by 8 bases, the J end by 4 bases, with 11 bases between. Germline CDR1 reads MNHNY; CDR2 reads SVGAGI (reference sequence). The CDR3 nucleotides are TGTGCCAGCGCTCGGGAGGGCTATGGCTACACCTTC. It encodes CASAREGYGYTF.

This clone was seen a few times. As DNA, the CDR3 is TGTGCCAGCAGCTTAGCAGCTAACTATGGCTACACCTTC. Its protein is CASSLAANYGYTF. This chain connects TRBV7-2 to TRBJ1-2; D remains ambiguous. Germline values: CDR1 SGHTA, CDR2 FQGNSA. V lost 0 bases and J 0 bases, leaving 2 bases between the germline ends. CDR3 length: 13 residues.

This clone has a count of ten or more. As DNA, the CDR3 is TGTGCCATCAAGATGGACAGCTCTGGGGCCAACGTCCTGACTTTC. It encodes CAIKMDSSGANVLTF. This chain uses TRBV10-3 with TRBJ2-6, with TRBD1 as a possible D gene (6 bases). Germline V gene lookup returns CDR1 ENHRY and CDR2 SYGVKD. CDR3 length: 15 residues. V was pared by 7 bases and J by 0 bases, with 10 bases between.

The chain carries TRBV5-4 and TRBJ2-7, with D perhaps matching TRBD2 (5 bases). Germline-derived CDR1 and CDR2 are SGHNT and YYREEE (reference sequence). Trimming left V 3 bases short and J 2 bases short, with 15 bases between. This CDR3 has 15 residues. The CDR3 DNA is TGTGCCAGCAGCTACTCTAGCCACCCGACCTACGAGCAGTACTTC. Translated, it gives CASSYSSHPTYEQYF.

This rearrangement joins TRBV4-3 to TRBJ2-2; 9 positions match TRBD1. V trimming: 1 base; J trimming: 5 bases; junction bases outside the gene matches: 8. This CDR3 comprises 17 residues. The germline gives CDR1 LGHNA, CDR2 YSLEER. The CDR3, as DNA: TGCGCCAGCAGCCAAGGTCACAGGGGGCTGCGGACCGGGGAGCTGTTTTTT. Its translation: CASSQGHRGLRTGELFF.

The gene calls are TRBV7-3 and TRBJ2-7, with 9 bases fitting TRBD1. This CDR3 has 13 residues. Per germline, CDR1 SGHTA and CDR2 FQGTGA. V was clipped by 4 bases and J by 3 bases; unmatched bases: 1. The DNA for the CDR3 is TGTGCCAGCAGCTGGGACAGGGACTACGAGCAGTACTTC. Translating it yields CASSWDRDYEQYF.

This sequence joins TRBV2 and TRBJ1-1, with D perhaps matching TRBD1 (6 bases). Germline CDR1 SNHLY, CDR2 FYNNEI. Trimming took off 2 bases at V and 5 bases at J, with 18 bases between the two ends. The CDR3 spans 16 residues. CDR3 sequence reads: CASSESSWGARTEAFF. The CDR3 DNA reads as TGTGCCAGCAGTGAATCATCTTGGGGGGCTCGTACTGAAGCTTTCTTT.

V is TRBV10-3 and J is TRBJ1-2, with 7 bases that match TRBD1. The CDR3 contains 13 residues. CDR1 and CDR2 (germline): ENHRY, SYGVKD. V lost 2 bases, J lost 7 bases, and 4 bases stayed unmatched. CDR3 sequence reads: CAISEDQGVGYTF. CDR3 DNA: TGTGCCATCAGTGAGGACCAGGGGGTTGGCTACACCTTC.

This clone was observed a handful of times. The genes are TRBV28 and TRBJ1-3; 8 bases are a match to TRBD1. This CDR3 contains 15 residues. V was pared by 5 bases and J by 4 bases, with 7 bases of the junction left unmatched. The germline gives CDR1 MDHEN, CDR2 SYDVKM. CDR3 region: CASSLRGLGGNTIYF. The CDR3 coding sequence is TGTGCCAGCAGTCTCAGGGGGCTTGGCGGAAACACCATATATTTT.

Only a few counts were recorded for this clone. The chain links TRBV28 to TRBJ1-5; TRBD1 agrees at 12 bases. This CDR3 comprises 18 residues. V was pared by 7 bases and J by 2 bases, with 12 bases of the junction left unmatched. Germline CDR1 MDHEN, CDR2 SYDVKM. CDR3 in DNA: TGTGCCAGCATCCCATGGGGACAGGGGGCGTATCGCAATCAGCCCCAGCATTTT. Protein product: CASIPWGQGAYRNQPQHF.

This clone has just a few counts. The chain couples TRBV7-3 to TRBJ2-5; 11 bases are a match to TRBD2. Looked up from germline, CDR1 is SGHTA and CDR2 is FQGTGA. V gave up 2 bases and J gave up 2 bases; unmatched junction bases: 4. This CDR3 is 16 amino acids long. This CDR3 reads CASSLAASGGQETQYF. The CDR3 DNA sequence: TGTGCCAGCAGCTTAGCTGCTAGCGGGGGGCAAGAGACCCAGTACTTC.

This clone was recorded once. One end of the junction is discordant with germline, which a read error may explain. This CDR3 is CASGFGGNYGYTF. The DNA of the CDR3 is TGTGCCAGCGGCTTCGGGGGCAACTATGGCTACACCTTC. V and J are TRBV7-9 and TRBJ1-2; D might be TRBD1 (6 bases). Germline CDR1 and CDR2: SEHNR and FQNEAQ (reference sequence). The CDR3 has 13 amino acids.

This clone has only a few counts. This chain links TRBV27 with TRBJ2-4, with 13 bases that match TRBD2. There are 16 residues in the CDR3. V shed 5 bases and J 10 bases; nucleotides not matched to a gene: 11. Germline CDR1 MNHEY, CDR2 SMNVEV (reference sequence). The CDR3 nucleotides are TGTGCCAGCAGTCCCCGGACTAGCGGGAGAGTTCAGATTCAGTACTTC. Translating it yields CASSPRTSGRVQIQYF.

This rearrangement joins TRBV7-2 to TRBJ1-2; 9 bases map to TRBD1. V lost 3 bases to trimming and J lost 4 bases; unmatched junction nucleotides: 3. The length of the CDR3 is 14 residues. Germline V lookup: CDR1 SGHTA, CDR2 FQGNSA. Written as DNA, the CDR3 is TGTGCCAGCAGCTTTGGGACAGGGTCCTATGGCTACACCTTC. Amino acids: CASSFGTGSYGYTF.

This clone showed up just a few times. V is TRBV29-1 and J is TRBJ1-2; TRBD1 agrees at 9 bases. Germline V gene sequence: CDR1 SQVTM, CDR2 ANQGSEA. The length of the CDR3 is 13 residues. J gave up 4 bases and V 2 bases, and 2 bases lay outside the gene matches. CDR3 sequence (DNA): TGCAGCGTTGAATGGGACAGGGTCTATGGCTACACCTTC. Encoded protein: CSVEWDRVYGYTF.

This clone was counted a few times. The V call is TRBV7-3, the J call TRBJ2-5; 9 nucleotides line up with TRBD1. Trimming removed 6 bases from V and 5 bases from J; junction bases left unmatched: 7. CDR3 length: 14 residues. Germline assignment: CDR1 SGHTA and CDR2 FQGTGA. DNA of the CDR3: TGTGCCAGCAGGAAACCGGGACAGGGTGAGACCCAGTACTTC. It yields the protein CASRKPGQGETQYF.

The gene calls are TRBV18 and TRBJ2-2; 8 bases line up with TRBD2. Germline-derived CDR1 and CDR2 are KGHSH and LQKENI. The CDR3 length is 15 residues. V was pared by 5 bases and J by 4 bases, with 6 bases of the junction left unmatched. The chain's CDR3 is CASSSGLAGTGELFF. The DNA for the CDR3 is TGTGCCAGCTCATCTGGACTAGCTGGCACCGGGGAGCTGTTTTTT.

The CDR3 bases are TGTGCCAGCAGCTTGGAAGTCGCAGGGGGCACAGATACGCAGTATTTT. Encoded protein: CASSLEVAGGTDTQYF. The J gene is TRBJ2-3, the V gene TRBV7-9, with D maybe TRBD1 (6 bases). Germline V CDR1 and CDR2: SEHNR, FQNEAQ (reference sequence). Trimming removed 3 bases at V and 1 base at J, with 14 bases between. The CDR3 is 16 amino acids.

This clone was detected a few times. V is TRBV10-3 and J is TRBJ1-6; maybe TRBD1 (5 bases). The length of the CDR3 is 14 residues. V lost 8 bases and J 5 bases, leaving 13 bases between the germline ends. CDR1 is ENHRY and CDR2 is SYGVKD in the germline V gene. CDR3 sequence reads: CAIAGPPNNSPLHF. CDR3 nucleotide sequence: TGTGCCATCGCGGGACCCCCTAATAATTCACCCCTCCACTTT.

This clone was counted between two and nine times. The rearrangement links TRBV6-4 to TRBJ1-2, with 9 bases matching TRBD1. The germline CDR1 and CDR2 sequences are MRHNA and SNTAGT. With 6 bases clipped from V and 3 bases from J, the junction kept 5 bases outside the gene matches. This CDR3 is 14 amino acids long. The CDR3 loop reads CASRRTGDDYGYTF. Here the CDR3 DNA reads TGTGCCAGCAGAAGGACAGGGGATGACTATGGCTACACCTTC.

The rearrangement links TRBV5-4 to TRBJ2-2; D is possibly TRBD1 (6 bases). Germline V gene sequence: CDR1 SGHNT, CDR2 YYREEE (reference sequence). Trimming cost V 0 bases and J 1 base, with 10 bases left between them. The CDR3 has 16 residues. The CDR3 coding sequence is TGTGCCAGCAGCTTGGGCAGGGGCCTGAACACCGGGGAGCTGTTTTTT. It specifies CASSLGRGLNTGELFF.

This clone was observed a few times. This chain's CDR3 is CASSLTASGIENEQFF. CDR3 DNA: TGTGCCAGCAGCTTAACAGCTAGCGGGATCGAGAATGAGCAGTTCTTC. This chain links TRBV7-3 with TRBJ2-1, with 9 nucleotides matching TRBD2. V was pared by 0 bases and J by 7 bases, with 7 bases of the junction left unmatched. Germline V gives CDR1 SGHTA, CDR2 FQGTGA. The CDR3 totals 16 residues.

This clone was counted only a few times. CDR3 DNA sequence: TGCGCCAGCAGCCGAGAAGGGGCTCGGGGAGAGCCCCAGCATTTT. Protein sequence: CASSREGARGEPQHF. V and J are TRBV5-1 and TRBJ1-5; D may be TRBD1 (5 bases). The CDR3 extends over 15 amino acids. Deletions cut 4 bases from V and 8 bases from J, with 19 bases between. CDR1 and CDR2 (germline): SGHRS, YFSETQ.

The CDR3 bases are TGTGCCACCAGCAGAACACAGGGGGGGGAGACCCAGTACTTC. Its protein is CATSRTQGGETQYF. The chain uses TRBV15 and TRBJ2-5, with D perhaps TRBD1 (8 bases). Germline V CDR1 and CDR2: LNHNV, YYDKDF (reference sequence). The CDR3 contains 14 residues. The V end lost 2 bases, the J end lost 5 bases, and 12 bases lay between the germline ends. The full variable domain, its missing parts supplied by reference TRBV15 and TRBJ2-5, is DAMVIQNPRYQVTQFGKPVTLSCSQTLNHNVMYWYQQKSSQAPKLLFHYYDKDFNNEADTPDNFQSRRPNTSFCFLDIRSPGLGDTAMYLCATSRTQGGETQYFGPGTRLLVL.

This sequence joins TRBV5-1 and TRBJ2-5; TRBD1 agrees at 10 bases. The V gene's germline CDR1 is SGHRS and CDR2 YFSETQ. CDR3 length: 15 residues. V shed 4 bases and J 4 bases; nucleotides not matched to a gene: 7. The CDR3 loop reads CASSRTTGGRETQYF. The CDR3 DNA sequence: TGCGCCAGCAGCCGAACGACAGGGGGCCGAGAGACCCAGTACTTC.

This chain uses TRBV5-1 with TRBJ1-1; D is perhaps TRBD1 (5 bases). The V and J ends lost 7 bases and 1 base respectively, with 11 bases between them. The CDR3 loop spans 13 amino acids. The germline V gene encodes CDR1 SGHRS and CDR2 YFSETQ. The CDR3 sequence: CASALGENTEAFF. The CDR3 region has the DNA TGCGCCAGCGCCTTAGGGGAGAACACTGAAGCTTTCTTT.

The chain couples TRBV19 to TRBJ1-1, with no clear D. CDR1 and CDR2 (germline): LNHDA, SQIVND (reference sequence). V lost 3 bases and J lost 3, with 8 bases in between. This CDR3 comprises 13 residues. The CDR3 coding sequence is TGTGCCAGTAGTATCGGGGTGCACACTGAAGCTTTCTTT. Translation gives CASSIGVHTEAFF.

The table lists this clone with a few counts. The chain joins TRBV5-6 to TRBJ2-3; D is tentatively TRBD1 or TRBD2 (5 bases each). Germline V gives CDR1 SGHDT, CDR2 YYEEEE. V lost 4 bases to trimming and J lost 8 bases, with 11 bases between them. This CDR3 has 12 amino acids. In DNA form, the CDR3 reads TGTGCCAGCAGCCAGACCGGGACTACGCAGTATTTT. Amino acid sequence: CASSQTGTTQYF.

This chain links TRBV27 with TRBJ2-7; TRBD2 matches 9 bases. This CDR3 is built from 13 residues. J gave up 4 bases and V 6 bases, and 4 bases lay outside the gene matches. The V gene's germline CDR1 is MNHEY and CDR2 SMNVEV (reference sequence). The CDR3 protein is CASRDSGRYEQYF. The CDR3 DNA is TGTGCCAGCAGAGATAGCGGGAGATACGAGCAGTACTTC.